This note documents a single TCR beta chain sequence. This specimen belongs to a study of blood T cell repertoires in COVID-19. Background on the study: Collection of acute and convalescent COVID-19 samples took place in the United States, Italy and Spain.

Per germline, CDR1 MDHEN and CDR2 SYDVKM. The CDR3 sequence is 14 residues long. V lost 3 bases to trimming and J lost 8 bases, with 14 bases between them. Clones were sequenced by immunoSEQ multiplex PCR, and TCRdb holds only the in-frame ones, with some missing. The sample has 300,000 to 450,000 clones; around nine tenths are singletons. Donors were grouped by their self-reported clinical history. It was within 2 weeks before study entry that exposed participants met a COVID-19 case. The J gene is TRBJ2-4, the V gene TRBV28; D possibly corresponds to TRBD2 (5 bases). The sequence was collected from a woman in her twenties or thirties who had been exposed to COVID-19. Specimen: PBMCs or T cells enriched from blood (not recorded which). CDR3 protein: CASSLGTRRYIQYF. The CDR3 nucleotides read TGTGCCAGCAGTTTGGGAACCAGGAGGTACATTCAGTACTTC.